This T cell receptor beta chain was documented in a study of cytomegalovirus exposure and HLA in healthy donors. Study-wide points: Rarity characterized most TCR sequences, yet some public TCRs appeared in many donors. It was found in a later analysis that first-cohort TCR clusters tended to co-occur in the 90 to 150 validation repertoires. The CMV antigen specificity of three CMV-associated chains was confirmed through in vitro analysis.

Some clones are missing from TCRdb's copy, which holds only in-frame ones; the method was immunoSEQ multiplex PCR. Of some 210,000 clones detected, 70% to 90% appear once; the ten largest clones hold less than 7%. This clone was found once. The antigen remains undetermined. These donors were members of the approximately 110-subject validation cohort, a group separate from the approximately 670-subject first cohort. The germline V gene encodes CDR1 MNHNS and CDR2 SASEGT. This CDR3 region has 16 residues. V lost 3 bases to trimming and J lost 1 base, with 13 bases between them. The sequenced sample was PBMCs. This clonotype was obtained from a woman under 30 in good health and CMV-seronegative. J is TRBJ2-4 and V is TRBV6-1; D is undetermined. In nucleotides, the CDR3 is TGTGCCAGCAGTGACTATGGCAATGAGGCCAAAAACATTCAGTACTTC. Translated, it gives CASSDYGNEAKNIQYF.